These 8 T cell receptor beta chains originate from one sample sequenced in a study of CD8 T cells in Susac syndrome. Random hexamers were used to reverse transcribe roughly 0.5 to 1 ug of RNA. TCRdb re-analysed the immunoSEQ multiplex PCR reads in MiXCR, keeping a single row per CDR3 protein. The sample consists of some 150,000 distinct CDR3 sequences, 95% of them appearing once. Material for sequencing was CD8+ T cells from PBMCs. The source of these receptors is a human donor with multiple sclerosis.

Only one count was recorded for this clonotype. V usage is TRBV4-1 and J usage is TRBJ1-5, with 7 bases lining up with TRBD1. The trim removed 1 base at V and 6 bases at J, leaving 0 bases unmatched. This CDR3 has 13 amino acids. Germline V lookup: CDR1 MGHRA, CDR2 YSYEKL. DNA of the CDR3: TGCGCCAGCAGCCAAGCAGGGGGTCAGCCCCAGCATTTT. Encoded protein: CASSQAGGQPQHF.

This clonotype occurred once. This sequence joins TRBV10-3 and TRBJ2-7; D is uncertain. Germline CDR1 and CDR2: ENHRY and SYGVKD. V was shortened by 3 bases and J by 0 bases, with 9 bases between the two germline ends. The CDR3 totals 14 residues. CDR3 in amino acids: CAISDDTSSYEQYF. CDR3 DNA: TGTGCCATCAGTGATGACACAAGCTCCTACGAGCAGTACTTC.

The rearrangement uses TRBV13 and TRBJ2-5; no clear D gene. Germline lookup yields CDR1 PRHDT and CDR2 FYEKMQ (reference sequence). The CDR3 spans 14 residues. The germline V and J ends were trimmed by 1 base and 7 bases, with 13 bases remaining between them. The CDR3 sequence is CASSLEGGTGTQYF. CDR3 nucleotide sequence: TGTGCCAGCAGCTTAGAAGGCGGAACGGGGACCCAGTACTTC.

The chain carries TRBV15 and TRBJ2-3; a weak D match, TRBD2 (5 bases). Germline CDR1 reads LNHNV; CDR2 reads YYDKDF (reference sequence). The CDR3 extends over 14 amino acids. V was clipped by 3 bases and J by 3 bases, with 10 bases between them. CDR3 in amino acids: CATSSGVWTDTQYF. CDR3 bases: TGTGCCACCAGCAGCGGGGTTTGGACAGATACGCAGTATTTT.

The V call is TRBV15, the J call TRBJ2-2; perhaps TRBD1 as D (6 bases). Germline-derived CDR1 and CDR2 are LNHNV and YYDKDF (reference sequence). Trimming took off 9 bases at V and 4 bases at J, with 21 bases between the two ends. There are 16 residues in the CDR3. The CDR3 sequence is CATEIGQPSGTGELFF. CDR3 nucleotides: TGTGCCACGGAAATTGGACAGCCATCAGGCACCGGGGAGCTGTTTTTT.

CDR3 DNA sequence: TGCAGTGCCCCACCTAAGGGAAGGGGGCCAAGCACAGATACGCAGTATTTT. Its translation is CSAPPKGRGPSTDTQYF. The chain combines TRBV20-1 with TRBJ2-3; 7 nucleotides agree with TRBD1. V lost 6 bases and J lost 0; bases outside the gene matches: 15. CDR1 and CDR2 from the germline V gene are DFQATT and SNEGSKA (reference sequence). The CDR3 contains 17 residues.

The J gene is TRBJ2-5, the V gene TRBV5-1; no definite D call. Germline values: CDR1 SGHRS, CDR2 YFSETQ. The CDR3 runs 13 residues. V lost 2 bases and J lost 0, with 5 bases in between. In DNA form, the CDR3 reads TGCGCCAGCAGCTTTACCTACCAAGAGACCCAGTACTTC. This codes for CASSFTYQETQYF.

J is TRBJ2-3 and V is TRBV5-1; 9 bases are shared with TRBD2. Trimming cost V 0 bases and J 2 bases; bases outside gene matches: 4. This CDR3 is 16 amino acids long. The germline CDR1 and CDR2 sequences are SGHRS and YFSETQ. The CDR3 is CASSLEIAGATDTQYF. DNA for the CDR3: TGCGCCAGCAGCTTGGAGATAGCGGGGGCCACAGATACGCAGTATTTT.